The 22 T cell receptor beta chains below come from one sample, sequenced in a study of blood T cells in healthy people across ages. A sample-barcoded 5' primer and a J-beta primer mix were used in a second PCR of roughly 6 to 11 cycles. Each CDR3 protein gets one entry after TCRdb re-called the 5' RACE reads with MiXCR. The repertoire holds around 1.5 million distinct CDR3 sequences, with about 32% as singletons. The specimen sequenced was blood. The receptors shown here come from a woman aged 30 to 39 in good health.

The chain joins TRBV27 to TRBJ2-1; TRBD2 agrees at 11 bases. The CDR3 contains 15 residues. The ends lost 5 bases at V and 6 bases at J; junction bases unmatched: 6. Germline V CDR1 and CDR2: MNHEY, SMNVEV (reference sequence). This CDR3 is CASSPALAGGNEQFF. The DNA for the CDR3 is TGTGCCAGCAGTCCAGCCCTAGCGGGAGGCAATGAGCAGTTCTTC.

This clonotype was recorded at least ten times. This rearrangement joins TRBV10-3 to TRBJ1-2; D is perhaps TRBD1 (6 bases). V was trimmed by 6 bases and J by 2 bases, leaving 10 bases between them. Germline CDR1 is ENHRY and CDR2 is SYGVKD. This CDR3 spans 13 amino acids. CDR3 sequence (DNA): TGTGCCATCAGCCGGGACAAAAACTATGGCTACACCTTC. Residues: CAISRDKNYGYTF.

The chain couples TRBV12-3 or TRBV12-4 to TRBJ2-3; TRBD2 agrees at 7 bases. J lost 6 bases, V lost 0 bases, and 6 bases had no gene match. This CDR3 comprises 15 residues. CDR3 amino acids: CASSLAWDYEDTQYF. The CDR3 bases are TGTGCCAGCAGTTTAGCCTGGGACTACGAGGATACGCAGTATTTT.

The chain joins TRBV9 to TRBJ2-3, with 8 positions matching TRBD2. Germline CDR1 reads SGDLS; CDR2 reads YYNGEE. The CDR3 has 14 amino acids. V was clipped by 7 bases and J by 1 base; unmatched bases: 5. The CDR3: CASGSGSGTDTQYF. CDR3 in DNA: TGTGCCAGCGGAAGCGGGAGTGGCACAGATACGCAGTATTTT.

This clonotype showed up just a few times. The V and J genes are TRBV18 and TRBJ2-7; 8 bases agree with TRBD2. CDR1 KGHSH and CDR2 LQKENI come from the germline V gene. This CDR3 contains 14 residues. Trimming cost V 3 bases and J 7 bases; bases outside gene matches: 8. CDR3 in amino acids: CASSPDRASGEQYF. The CDR3 nucleotides read TGTGCCAGCTCACCTGACCGGGCTAGCGGGGAGCAGTACTTC.

This clonotype was counted between two and nine times. J is TRBJ2-1 and V is TRBV9; TRBD2 matches at 9 bases. The CDR3 covers 17 residues. Germline CDR1 reads SGDLS; CDR2 reads YYNGEE. V trimming: 4 bases; J trimming: 2 bases; junction bases outside the gene matches: 10. This CDR3 reads CASSLIPTSGPYNEQFF. The CDR3 DNA sequence: TGTGCCAGCAGCCTCATCCCTACTAGCGGGCCCTACAATGAGCAGTTCTTC.

The chain combines TRBV29-1 with TRBJ1-5; a possible D gene is TRBD1 (5 bases). The CDR3 covers 13 residues. V was clipped by 6 bases and J by 7 bases, with 16 bases between them. Germline V gene lookup returns CDR1 SQVTM and CDR2 ANQGSEA. The CDR3 here is CSVAGAEEQPQHF. The CDR3 DNA reads as TGCAGCGTCGCCGGGGCGGAAGAGCAGCCCCAGCATTTT.

The sample holds a few counts of this clonotype. The CDR3 protein is CASSPTPANYGYTF. The CDR3 nucleotides are TGTGCCAGCAGTCCTACCCCTGCTAACTATGGCTACACCTTC. The chain has TRBV12-3 or TRBV12-4 and TRBJ1-2; D remains ambiguous. Trimming left V 5 bases short and J 0 bases short, with 10 bases between. The CDR3 loop spans 14 amino acids.

The V call is TRBV7-9, the J call TRBJ1-4; D gene ambiguous. V dropped 7 bases and J dropped 10 bases, with 22 bases sitting between them. The V gene's germline CDR1 is SEHNR and CDR2 FQNEAQ (reference sequence). The CDR3 extends over 15 amino acids. Here the CDR3 reads CASNQDGLGLGKLFF. The CDR3 nucleotides read TGTGCCAGCAACCAAGACGGACTGGGATTGGGAAAACTGTTTTTT. Combining the CDR3 with reference TRBV7-9 and TRBJ1-4 gives the whole variable domain DTGVSQNPRHKITKRGQNVTFRCDPISEHNRLYWYRQTLGQGPEFLTYFQNEAQLEKSRLLSDRFSAERPKGSFSTLEIQRTEQGDSAMYLCASNQDGLGLGKLFFGSGTQLSVL.

The chain combines TRBV7-8 with TRBJ2-3; TRBD2 agrees at 16 bases. The germline V gene has CDR1 SGHVS and CDR2 FQNEAQ. Germline trimming cut 0 bases from V and 6 bases from J; bases unmatched to any gene: 6. The CDR3 has 18 residues. As DNA, the CDR3 is TGTGCCAGCAGCTTAGCGGGACTAGCGGGGGGGCCAGCGGATACGCAGTATTTT. Its translation: CASSLAGLAGGPADTQYF.

The J gene is TRBJ2-7, the V gene TRBV5-1, with 12 positions matching TRBD2. Trimming cost V 4 bases and J 3 bases; bases outside gene matches: 8. The germline CDR1 and CDR2 sequences are SGHRS and YFSETQ. This CDR3 comprises 16 residues. Here the CDR3 reads CASSQGTSGPLYEQYF. The CDR3, as DNA: TGCGCCAGCAGCCAAGGGACTAGCGGGCCCCTCTACGAGCAGTACTTC.

The sample holds a few counts of this clonotype. This chain uses TRBV15 with TRBJ2-1; the D is unclear. Per germline, CDR1 LNHNV and CDR2 YYDKDF (reference sequence). This CDR3 has 16 residues. Trimming shortened V by 0 bases and J by 0 bases, and 9 bases separated the two germline ends. The CDR3 reads CATSRDLAGSYNEQFF. The CDR3 region has the DNA TGTGCCACCAGCAGAGATCTCGCCGGCTCCTACAATGAGCAGTTCTTC.

The V gene is TRBV20-1, the J gene TRBJ2-5; 10 bases match TRBD2. CDR1 DFQATT and CDR2 SNEGSKA come from the germline V gene (reference sequence). This CDR3 contains 15 residues. V trimming: 3 bases; J trimming: 1 base; junction bases outside the gene matches: 5. CDR3 protein: CSASSSGGTQETQYF. The CDR3 DNA sequence: TGCAGTGCTAGTAGTAGCGGGGGGACCCAAGAGACCCAGTACTTC.

This rearrangement joins TRBV12-3 or TRBV12-4 to TRBJ2-5; TRBD1 or TRBD2 may be the D gene (6 bases each). The CDR3 totals 15 residues. With 3 bases removed from V and 4 bases from J, the gap between germline ends came to 15 bases. CDR3 in DNA: TGTGCCAGCAGTTTTGAGGGGGGCTTACGAGAGACCCAGTACTTC. Its protein product is CASSFEGGLRETQYF.

This sequence joins TRBV12-3 or TRBV12-4 and TRBJ2-1; D is ambiguous. CDR3 length: 12 residues. The ends were cut back, 7 bases at V and 8 bases at J, with 12 bases in the middle. The CDR3 region is CASTFQGYEQFF. CDR3 nucleotides: TGTGCCAGCACCTTCCAAGGGTATGAGCAGTTCTTC.

The rearrangement links TRBV20-1 to TRBJ1-6; D is possibly TRBD1 (6 bases). Germline CDR1 and CDR2: DFQATT and SNEGSKA (reference sequence). CDR3 length: 16 amino acids. V was shortened by 6 bases and J by 0 bases, with 15 bases between the two germline ends. CDR3 sequence reads: CSARLTGSSYNSPLHF. The CDR3 coding sequence is TGCAGTGCCCGCCTTACAGGGAGCTCCTATAATTCACCCCTCCACTTT.

As concerns this clonotype: Just one base apart from a much larger clone, this may be a read error. The chain has TRBV20-1 and TRBJ2-1; D unclear. The CDR3 totals 11 residues. Germline loops: CDR1 DFQATT, CDR2 SNEGSKA (reference sequence). Here the CDR3 reads CCITDNNEQFF. The CDR3 DNA reads as TGCTGTATCACCGATAACAATGAGCAGTTCTTC.

CDR3 DNA: TGCGCCAGCAGCCACTCCTCAGAGTTGGGAGAGCAGTACTTC. It yields the protein CASSHSSELGEQYF. This chain uses TRBV4-1 with TRBJ2-7; no definite D call. Germline V gene data show CDR1 as MGHRA and CDR2 as YSYEKL. With 3 bases removed from V and 7 bases from J, the gap between germline ends came to 16 bases. The CDR3 sequence is 14 residues long.

This clonotype has ten or more counts. The V gene is TRBV29-1, the J gene TRBJ2-7, with 15 bases that match TRBD2. The CDR3 is 17 residues long. V shed 0 bases and J 2 bases; nucleotides not matched to a gene: 5. The germline V gene encodes CDR1 SQVTM and CDR2 ANQGSEA. The CDR3 loop reads CSVEDRGLAGGTYEQYF. Here the CDR3 DNA reads TGCAGCGTTGAAGATCGGGGACTAGCGGGAGGAACCTACGAGCAGTACTTC.

The V gene is TRBV5-5, the J gene TRBJ2-5; a possible D gene is TRBD1 (6 bases). Germline CDR1 reads SGHKS; CDR2 reads YYEKEE (reference sequence). The CDR3 covers 15 residues. V was cut by 2 bases and J by 5 bases, with 16 bases left in between. CDR3 DNA sequence: TGTGCCAGCAGCTTCCAGGGGATATCAATTGAGACCCAGTACTTC. Translating gives CASSFQGISIETQYF.

For this clonotype: With a much larger clone just one base away, this may be a read error. This sequence joins TRBV29-1 and TRBJ2-1; D possibly uses TRBD1 or TRBD2 (7 bases each). Trimming removed 7 bases at V and 13 bases at J, with 20 bases between. Germline-derived CDR1 and CDR2 are SQVTM and ANQGSEA. The CDR3 is made up of 12 amino acids. The CDR3 loop reads CSAYRGGETQFF. CDR3 nucleotide sequence: TGCAGCGCATACAGGGGAGGGGAGACCCAGTTCTTC.

The J gene is TRBJ2-3, the V gene TRBV28; 12 bases agree with TRBD2. Germline V gene lookup returns CDR1 MDHEN and CDR2 SYDVKM. With 4 bases clipped from V and 2 bases from J, the junction kept 4 bases outside the gene matches. The CDR3 covers 16 residues. CDR3 sequence: CASSSRTSGNTDTQYF. The DNA for the CDR3 is TGTGCCAGCAGTTCCAGGACTAGCGGGAACACAGATACGCAGTATTTT.